One TCR beta chain is described in this entry. These data originate in a study of blood T cells in healthy people across ages. Together with a sample-barcoded 5' primer, a J-beta primer mix was included in a second PCR lasting about 6 to 11 cycles. TCRdb re-derived calls from the 5' RACE reads in MiXCR, one entry per CDR3 protein. This sample carries roughly 800,000 distinct CDR3 sequences, roughly 60% of them seen once, and the ten largest clones take around 20%. The clonotype comes from a man aged 25 to 40 in good health. Material for sequencing was blood.

The CDR3 reads CASSIAGAIYNEQFF. The CDR3 DNA reads as TGTGCCAGCAGCATAGCGGGAGCGATTTACAATGAGCAGTTCTTC. The V call is TRBV9, the J call TRBJ2-1; 9 bases align to TRBD2. This CDR3 comprises 15 residues. Losses at the gene ends were 4 bases for V and 4 bases for J; bases not matched to a gene: 6. Germline CDR1 is SGDLS and CDR2 is YYNGEE. Combining the CDR3 with reference TRBV9 and TRBJ2-1 gives the whole variable domain DSGVTQTPKHLITATGQRVTLRCSPRSGDLSVYWYQQSLDQGLQFLIQYYNGEERAKGNILERFSAQQFPDLHSELNLSSLELGDSALYFCASSIAGAIYNEQFFGPGTRLTVL.